The entry that follows covers one T cell receptor beta chain sequence. Authors' processing steps: Counts of nucleated cells, estimated from reference gene primer amplification, were obtained. The table came from immunoSEQ multiplex PCR; TCRdb's copy has only in-frame clones and leaves some out. V and J calls and clone size come straight from that table; D and trimming were deduced from the DNA. Counted here are 55,000 to 65,000 clones, around nine tenths occurring once; the ten biggest clones make up around a tenth. The V end lost 5 bases, the J end lost 1 base, and 14 bases lay between the germline ends. The CDR3 sequence is 15 residues long. Germline assignment: CDR1 MDHEN and CDR2 SYDVKM. The data were taken from a study of blood T cell repertoires in COVID-19. Study-wide context: The origin of the acute and convalescent COVID-19 samples was the United States, Italy and Spain. T cells, B-cell-depleted T cells, or PBMCs supplied cDNA or gDNA.

This sequence originates from a woman of 80 years or more with active COVID-19. Sequenced: peripheral blood. This sequence joins TRBV28 and TRBJ2-5; tentatively, D is TRBD2 (5 bases). This CDR3 reads CASSHPGLLQETQYF. The CDR3 nucleotides read TGTGCCAGCAGTCACCCAGGACTGCTCCAAGAGACCCAGTACTTC.